This T cell receptor beta chain was sequenced in a study of cytomegalovirus exposure and HLA in healthy donors. Study-wide results and caveats: Most TCR beta V segments were productive about 90% or about 30% of the time in an earlier analysis. TCR beta chains associated with HLA were, in a later analysis, more clonally expanded than equally common others.

The CDR3 covers 15 residues. Trimming cost V 8 bases and J 0 bases, with 15 bases left between them. Germline values: CDR1 MNHEY, CDR2 SMNVEV (reference sequence). Remarks on this clone: Its antigen remains unidentified.

Both 60 Vbeta primers and 13 Jbeta primers went into the PCR. Assay used: immunoSEQ multiplex PCR; TCRdb lists only in-frame clones, some missing. The data hold 50,000 to 65,000 clones, with roughly 84% observed a single time. V and J are TRBV27 and TRBJ2-3; a possible D gene is TRBD2 (5 bases). The sample consisted of PBMCs. The clonotype originates from a woman aged 18-29 years in good health and CMV-seronegative. CDR3 DNA: TGTGCCAGCGGGGTTGGGGAGTGGAGCACAGATACGCAGTATTTT. Translation: CASGVGEWSTDTQYF.